Each of the 21 T cell receptor beta chains below was sequenced from the same sample in a study of T cells in localized non-small cell lung cancer. Measured with immunoSEQ multiplex PCR; TCRdb has only the in-frame clones, and not every one. This table holds 70,000 to 75,000 clones, approximately 84% found once. This specimen consisted of peripheral blood, obtained before any cancer treatment. The receptors come from a female donor of 60 years or more with stage I lung adenocarcinoma.

This clone showed up just once. The rearrangement uses TRBV7-9 and TRBJ1-1; D is undetermined. Trimming left V 0 bases short and J 3 bases short, with 11 bases between. Germline V gives CDR1 SEHNR, CDR2 FQNEAQ (reference sequence). The CDR3 spans 15 residues. CDR3 nucleotide sequence: TGTGCCAGCAGCTTAGCGCGGAGGGTGGACACTGAAGCTTTCTTT. Amino acid sequence: CASSLARRVDTEAFF. The entire variable domain, with the rest obtained from reference TRBV7-9 and TRBJ1-1, is as follows: DTGVSQNPRHKITKRGQNVTFRCDPISEHNRLYWYRQTLGQGPEFLTYFQNEAQLEKSRLLSDRFSAERPKGSFSTLEIQRTEQGDSAMYLCASSLARRVDTEAFFGQGTRLTVV.

The rearrangement joins TRBV5-4 to TRBJ2-5, with 7 bases lining up with TRBD2. The CDR3 sequence is 13 residues long. The germline CDR1 and CDR2 sequences are SGHNT and YYREEE (reference sequence). The junction had 4 bases not matched to a gene; V was cut back by 4 bases and J by 4 bases. The CDR3 sequence is CASSGGGRETQYF. The CDR3 DNA is TGTGCCAGCAGCGGGGGGGGTCGAGAGACCCAGTACTTC.

This clone was counted between two and nine times. CDR3: CASSHRISGNTIYF. The DNA for the CDR3 is TGTGCCAGCAGCCACAGGATCTCTGGAAACACCATATATTTT. This chain uses TRBV14 with TRBJ1-3, with D hard to call. Deletions cut 3 bases from V and 0 bases from J, with 6 bases between. Germline lookup yields CDR1 SGHDN and CDR2 FVKESK. CDR3 length: 14 residues.

The genes are TRBV29-1 and TRBJ2-3; TRBD1 aligns across 7 bases. Germline CDR1 is SQVTM and CDR2 is ANQGSEA. The CDR3 sequence is 14 residues long. The V gene end was trimmed by 3 bases and the J gene end by 5 bases; junction bases not matched to a gene: 8. DNA of the CDR3: TGCAGCGTTGACCGACAGGGATTGGGAGATACGCAGTATTTT. Protein product: CSVDRQGLGDTQYF.

This clone is a singleton in its sample. J is TRBJ1-2 and V is TRBV28; 8 nucleotides match TRBD1. CDR1 MDHEN and CDR2 SYDVKM come from the germline V gene. This CDR3 contains 19 residues. V was pared by 2 bases and J by 8 bases, with 22 bases of the junction left unmatched. The CDR3 here is CASSLNFLMLPDREDGYTF. CDR3 nucleotide sequence: TGTGCCAGCAGTTTAAATTTTTTAATGCTACCGGACAGGGAAGACGGCTACACCTTC.

Only one count was recorded for this clone. The V and J genes are TRBV5-1 and TRBJ2-1, with TRBD1 identical over 10 bases. CDR3 length: 14 residues. Germline V CDR1 and CDR2: SGHRS, YFSETQ. V gave up 5 bases and J gave up 9 bases; unmatched junction bases: 8. CDR3 coding DNA: TGCGCCAGCAGGGGCGGGACAGGGGTCGCTGAGCAGTTCTTC. It is translated as CASRGGTGVAEQFF. Full variable domain (remainder filled in from reference TRBV5-1 and TRBJ2-1): KAGVTQTPRYLIKTRGQQVTLSCSPISGHRSVSWYQQTPGQGLQFLFEYFSETQRNKGNFPGRFSGRQFSNSRSEMNVSTLELGDSALYLCASRGGTGVAEQFFGPGTRLTVL.

The chain uses TRBV11-3 and TRBJ1-2, with 7 nucleotides matching TRBD1. The CDR3 contains 15 residues. Germline values: CDR1 SGHNT, CDR2 YENEEA. Unmatched junction bases numbered 5, after V lost 1 base and J lost 3 bases. In nucleotides, the CDR3 is TGTGCCAGCAGCTTAGTTGGCAGGGGGGACTATGGCTACACCTTC. This translates into CASSLVGRGDYGYTF.

The rearrangement uses TRBV7-8 and TRBJ1-1, with D perhaps matching TRBD1 (6 bases). The CDR3 spans 14 residues. Trimming stripped 5 bases from V and 5 bases from J, with 15 bases between. Germline CDR1 is SGHVS and CDR2 is FQNEAQ. This chain's CDR3 is CASSLRGGQTEAFF. CDR3 in DNA: TGTGCCAGCAGCCTCAGGGGTGGTCAAACTGAAGCTTTCTTT.

J is TRBJ2-7 and V is TRBV6-6; possible D gene TRBD1, 6 bases. V lost 6 bases, J lost 6 bases, and 9 bases lay in between. The length of the CDR3 is 11 residues. Germline values: CDR1 MNHNY, CDR2 SVGAGI (reference sequence). The CDR3 protein is CASRSTGEQYF. The CDR3 DNA sequence: TGTGCCAGCAGGTCGACAGGCGAGCAGTACTTC.

The chain uses TRBV5-5 and TRBJ2-7; D is ambiguous. Trimming removed 4 bases at V and 2 bases at J, with 13 bases between. Germline V CDR1 and CDR2: SGHKS, YYEKEE (reference sequence). This CDR3 contains 14 residues. Here the CDR3 DNA reads TGTGCCAGCAGCACTCAGGTCATCCCCTACGAGCAGTACTTC. Protein product: CASSTQVIPYEQYF.

The chain links TRBV7-2 to TRBJ1-4; 7 bases are shared with TRBD1. The V and J ends lost 4 bases and 3 bases, in that order; junction bases with no gene match: 8. The germline gives CDR1 SGHTA, CDR2 FQGNSA. CDR3 size: 16 residues. CDR3 nucleotide sequence: TGTGCCAGCAGCTATCTCACAGGGGTATCTAATGAAAAACTGTTTTTT. It specifies CASSYLTGVSNEKLFF.

This clone came up a few times. The rearrangement links TRBV6-5 to TRBJ2-3; a possible D gene is TRBD1 (6 bases). The V gene lost 5 bases and the J gene lost 2 bases, with 14 bases spanning the gap. This CDR3 spans 15 amino acids. CDR1 and CDR2 (germline): MNHEY, SVGAGI. CDR3 nucleotides: TGTGCCAGCAGTGTGCAGGGGATTATCACAGATACGCAGTATTTT. This gives the protein CASSVQGIITDTQYF.

The chain joins TRBV28 to TRBJ2-1; 7 nucleotides line up with TRBD1. Germline CDR1 reads MDHEN; CDR2 reads SYDVKM. Unmatched junction bases numbered 3, after V lost 3 bases and J lost 4 bases. The CDR3 is made up of 14 amino acids. The CDR3 sequence: CASSLDRNYNEQFF. As DNA, the CDR3 is TGTGCCAGCAGTTTGGACAGGAATTACAATGAGCAGTTCTTC.

The chain links TRBV6-5 to TRBJ1-1; 9 bases map to TRBD1. V dropped 9 bases and J dropped 1; count of bases not matched to a gene: 3. CDR1 is MNHEY, CDR2 SVGAGI, per germline. This CDR3 has 13 amino acids. The CDR3 DNA reads as TGTGCCAGTAAGGGACAGGGGAACACTGAAGCTTTCTTT. Encoded protein: CASKGQGNTEAFF.

The V and J genes are TRBV5-6 and TRBJ2-7; TRBD1 aligns across 8 bases. The junction had 3 bases not matched to a gene; V was cut back by 0 bases and J by 4 bases. The CDR3 covers 14 residues. CDR1 and CDR2 (germline): SGHDT, YYEEEE. This CDR3 is CASSLVTGAYEQYF. Here the CDR3 DNA reads TGTGCCAGCAGCTTGGTGACAGGGGCATACGAGCAGTACTTC.

The rearrangement joins TRBV16 to TRBJ2-1; D is ambiguous. Germline values: CDR1 KGHSY, CDR2 FQNENV. The germline V and J ends were trimmed by 0 bases and 1 base, with 4 bases remaining between them. The CDR3 contains 14 residues. The CDR3 sequence: CASSQSPSYNEQFF. The CDR3 DNA follows: TGTGCCAGCAGCCAATCCCCTTCCTACAATGAGCAGTTCTTC.

This sequence joins TRBV7-3 and TRBJ1-1; D gene ambiguous. Trimming removed 6 bases from V and 1 base from J, with 15 bases in between. Germline CDR1 reads SGHTA; CDR2 reads FQGTGA. The CDR3 contains 15 residues. The CDR3: CASRSAEVANTEAFF. The CDR3 DNA reads as TGTGCCAGCAGGTCGGCGGAGGTAGCGAACACTGAAGCTTTCTTT.

The rearrangement links TRBV2 to TRBJ2-3; D is ambiguous. Trimming took 3 bases from V and 1 from J, leaving 8 bases between them. The germline V gene has CDR1 SNHLY and CDR2 FYNNEI. The CDR3 consists of 14 residues. CDR3 DNA sequence: TGTGCCAGCAGTGAGTCGTCGGGCACAGATACGCAGTATTTT. This encodes CASSESSGTDTQYF.

This clone appeared a single time. V is TRBV27 and J is TRBJ1-1, with 10 bases identical to TRBD1. Germline CDR1 is MNHEY and CDR2 is SMNVEV (reference sequence). V lost 0 bases to trimming and J lost 6 bases; unmatched junction nucleotides: 7. This CDR3 is 16 amino acids long. The CDR3 protein is CASSLSGQGPSAEAFF. CDR3 coding DNA: TGTGCCAGCAGTTTATCGGGACAGGGGCCATCTGCTGAAGCTTTCTTT.

The chain links TRBV14 to TRBJ2-7; perhaps TRBD1 as D (7 bases). The CDR3 is 19 residues long. V lost 0 bases, J lost 3 bases, and 24 bases lay in between. Germline V CDR1 and CDR2: SGHDN, FVKESK. This chain's CDR3 is CASSQEAYRGLSGYYEQYF. The CDR3 nucleotides read TGTGCCAGCAGCCAAGAAGCGTACAGGGGACTCTCCGGATACTACGAGCAGTACTTC. Based on the CDR3 plus reference TRBV14 and TRBJ2-7, the full variable domain is EAGVTQFPSHSVIEKGQTVTLRCDPISGHDNLYWYRRVMGKEIKFLLHFVKESKQDESGMPNNRFLAERTGGTYSTLKVQPAELEDSGVYFCASSQEAYRGLSGYYEQYFGPGTRLTVT.

This chain links TRBV7-6 with TRBJ1-1, with no clear D. This CDR3 spans 14 amino acids. Germline assignment: CDR1 SGHVS and CDR2 FNYEAQ. Trimming pared 1 base from V and 4 bases from J, leaving 10 bases between. Here the CDR3 reads CASSLVDRATEAFF. CDR3 sequence (DNA): TGTGCCAGCAGCTTAGTGGACCGCGCCACTGAAGCTTTCTTT.